This entry lists 8 T cell receptor beta chains sequenced from one sample in a study of OX40 agonist ivuxolimab in advanced cancers. Only in-frame clones appear in the TCRdb table, and some are missing; sequencing was by immunoSEQ multiplex PCR. Of tens of thousands of clones in the sample, approximately 90% are singletons; the top ten hold 0.94%. The sequences come from CD4+ or CD8+ T cells sorted from blood, collected in a trial of the OX40 agonist ivuxolimab. These receptors came from an adult with an advanced solid tumor such as melanoma, head and neck, liver or kidney cancer.

The chain has TRBV6-5 and TRBJ2-3; D is unresolved. Germline V lookup: CDR1 MNHEY, CDR2 SVGAGI. CDR3 size: 13 residues. V lost 6 bases, J lost 2 bases, and 9 bases lay in between. CDR3 sequence (DNA): TGTGCCAGCAGCCGGGCTAACACAGATACGCAGTATTTT. Translated, it gives CASSRANTDTQYF.

V and J are TRBV6-5 and TRBJ2-7; possibly TRBD1 or TRBD2 for D (5 bases each). Per the germline V gene, CDR1 is MNHEY and CDR2 is SVGAGI. V lost 2 bases and J 4 bases, leaving 18 bases between the germline ends. The CDR3 totals 16 residues. The CDR3 bases are TGTGCCAGCAGTTACCCCCGAACAGGAGGCGGGTACGAGCAGTACTTC. Translating gives CASSYPRTGGGYEQYF.

This rearrangement joins TRBV10-2 to TRBJ2-3; D is perhaps TRBD1 or TRBD2 (5 bases each). Germline V lookup: CDR1 WSHSY, CDR2 SAAADI. The germline V and J ends were trimmed by 2 bases and 2 bases, with 11 bases remaining between them. The CDR3 contains 15 residues. CDR3 protein: CASSEPGDPTDTQYF. For the CDR3, the DNA is TGCGCCAGCAGTGAGCCCGGGGACCCCACAGATACGCAGTATTTT.

The table lists this clone with a few counts. The chain has TRBV14 and TRBJ1-1; D ambiguous. V was cut by 4 bases and J by 1 base, with 7 bases left in between. The length of the CDR3 is 13 residues. Germline CDR1 and CDR2: SGHDN and FVKESK. The CDR3 reads CASSPQRNTEAFF. CDR3 bases: TGTGCCAGCAGCCCTCAACGGAACACTGAAGCTTTCTTT.

This rearrangement joins TRBV18 to TRBJ2-2, with D uncertain. Per the germline V gene, CDR1 is KGHSH and CDR2 is LQKENI. The ends were cut back, 3 bases at V and 9 bases at J, with 11 bases in the middle. The CDR3 loop spans 13 amino acids. The CDR3 nucleotides are TGTGCCAGCTCACCCCGGACGGACCGGGAGCTGTTTTTT. It encodes CASSPRTDRELFF. Combining the CDR3 with reference TRBV18 and TRBJ2-2 gives the whole variable domain NAGVMQNPRHLVRRRGQEARLRCSPMKGHSHVYWYRQLPEEGLKFMVYLQKENIIDESGMPKERFSAEFPKEGPSILRIQQVVRGDSAAYFCASSPRTDRELFFGEGSRLTVL.

The chain combines TRBV5-4 with TRBJ2-1; 8 nucleotides agree with TRBD2. The V gene's germline CDR1 is SGHNT and CDR2 YYREEE (reference sequence). V lost 4 bases to trimming and J lost 5 bases; unmatched junction nucleotides: 8. The CDR3 extends over 15 amino acids. The CDR3 DNA is TGTGCCAGCAGCCCTACGGGACTAGGGCACAATGAGCAGTTCTTC. Amino acid sequence: CASSPTGLGHNEQFF. The full variable domain, with the rest looked up from reference TRBV5-4 and TRBJ2-1, is ETGVTQSPTHLIKTRGQQVTLRCSSQSGHNTVSWYQQALGQGPQFIFQYYREEENGRGNFPPRFSGLQFPNYSSELNVNALELDDSALYLCASSPTGLGHNEQFFGPGTRLTVL.

Points on this clone: Additional DNA sequences in this sample encode the identical CDR3. The chain uses TRBV4-1 and TRBJ1-3, with D unresolved. Per the germline V gene, CDR1 is MGHRA and CDR2 is YSYEKL. V was trimmed by 3 bases and J by 4 bases, leaving 4 bases between them. The length of the CDR3 is 12 residues. The CDR3 loop is CASSQEGNTIYF. The CDR3, as DNA: TGCGCCAGCAGCCAGGAAGGAAACACCATATATTTT.

The chain carries TRBV7-9 and TRBJ2-7, with a weak D call TRBD1 (7 bases). V was trimmed by 7 bases and J by 3 bases, leaving 10 bases between them. Looked up from germline, CDR1 is SEHNR and CDR2 is FQNEAQ (reference sequence). The CDR3 is 12 residues long. The CDR3 loop reads CASTQGGYEQYF. As DNA, the CDR3 is TGTGCCAGCACTCAGGGGGGCTACGAGCAGTACTTC. The full variable domain, rest sourced from reference TRBV7-9 and TRBJ2-7, is DTGVSQNPRHKITKRGQNVTFRCDPISEHNRLYWYRQTLGQGPEFLTYFQNEAQLEKSRLLSDRFSAERPKGSFSTLEIQRTEQGDSAMYLCASTQGGYEQYFGPGTRLTVT.